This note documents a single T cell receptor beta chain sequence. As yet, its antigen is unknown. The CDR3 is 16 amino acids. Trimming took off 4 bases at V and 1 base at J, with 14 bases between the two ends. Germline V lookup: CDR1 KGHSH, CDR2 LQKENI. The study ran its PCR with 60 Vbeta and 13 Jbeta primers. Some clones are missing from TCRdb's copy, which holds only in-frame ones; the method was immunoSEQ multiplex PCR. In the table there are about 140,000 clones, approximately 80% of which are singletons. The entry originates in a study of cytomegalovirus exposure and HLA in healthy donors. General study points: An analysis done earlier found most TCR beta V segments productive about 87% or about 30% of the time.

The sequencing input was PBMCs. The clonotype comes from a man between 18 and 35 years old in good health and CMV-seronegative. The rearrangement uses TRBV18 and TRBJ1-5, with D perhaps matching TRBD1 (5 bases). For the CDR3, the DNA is TGTGCCAGCTCACTCTTTCAGGGTGTGAGCAATCAGCCCCAGCATTTT. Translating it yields CASSLFQGVSNQPQHF.